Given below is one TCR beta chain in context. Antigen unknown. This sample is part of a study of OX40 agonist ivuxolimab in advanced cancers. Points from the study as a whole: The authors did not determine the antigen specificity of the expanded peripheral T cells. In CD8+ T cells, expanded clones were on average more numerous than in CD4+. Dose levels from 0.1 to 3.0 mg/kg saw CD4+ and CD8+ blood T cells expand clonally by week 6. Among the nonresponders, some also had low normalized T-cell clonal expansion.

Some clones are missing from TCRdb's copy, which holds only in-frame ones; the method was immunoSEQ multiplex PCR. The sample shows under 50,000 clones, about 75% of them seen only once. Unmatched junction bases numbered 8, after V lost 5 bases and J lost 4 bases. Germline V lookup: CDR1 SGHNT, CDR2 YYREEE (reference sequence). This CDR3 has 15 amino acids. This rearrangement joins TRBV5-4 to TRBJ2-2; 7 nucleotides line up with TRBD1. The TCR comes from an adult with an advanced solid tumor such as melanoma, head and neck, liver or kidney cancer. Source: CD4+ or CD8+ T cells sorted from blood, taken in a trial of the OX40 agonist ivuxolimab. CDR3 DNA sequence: TGTGCCAGCAGTCCCGGCCCAGGGGGCACCGGGGAGCTGTTTTTT. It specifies CASSPGPGGTGELFF.